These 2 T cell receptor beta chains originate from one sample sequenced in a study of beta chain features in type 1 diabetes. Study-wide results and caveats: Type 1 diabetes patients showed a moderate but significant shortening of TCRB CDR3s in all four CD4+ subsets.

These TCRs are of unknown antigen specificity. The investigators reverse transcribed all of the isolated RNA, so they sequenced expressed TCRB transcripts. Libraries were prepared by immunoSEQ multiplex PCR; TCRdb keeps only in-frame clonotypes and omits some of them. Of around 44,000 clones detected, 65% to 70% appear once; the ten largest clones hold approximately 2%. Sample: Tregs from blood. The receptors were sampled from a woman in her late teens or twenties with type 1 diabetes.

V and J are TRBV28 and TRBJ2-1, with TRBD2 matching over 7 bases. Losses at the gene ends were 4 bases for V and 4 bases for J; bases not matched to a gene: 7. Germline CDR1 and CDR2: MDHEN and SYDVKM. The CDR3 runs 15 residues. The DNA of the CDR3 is TGTGCCAGCAGTTGGGCTAGCGGCCTTTACAATGAGCAGTTCTTC. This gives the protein CASSWASGLYNEQFF.

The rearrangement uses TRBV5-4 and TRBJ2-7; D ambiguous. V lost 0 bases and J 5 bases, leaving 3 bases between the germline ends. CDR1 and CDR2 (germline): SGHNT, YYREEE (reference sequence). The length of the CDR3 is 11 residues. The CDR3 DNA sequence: TGTGCCAGCAGCTTGGCCAACGAGCAGTACTTC. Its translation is CASSLANEQYF.